This passage covers 20 T cell receptor beta chains from one sample sequenced in a study of radiation and T cells in renal cell carcinoma. Only in-frame clones appear in the TCRdb table, and some are missing; sequencing was by immunoSEQ multiplex PCR. The sample has roughly 64,000 clones; about 74% are singletons. Time point in this sample: blood 4 weeks post-SBRT, at nephrectomy. Stated treatment: 15 Gy SBRT to primary tumor, nephrectomy 4 weeks later. This material consisted of blood, taken from a patient whose treatment included radiotherapy and nephrectomy. Every receptor here comes from a man aged 55 to 70 with renal cell carcinoma.

V is TRBV29-1 and J is TRBJ2-3, with D possibly being TRBD2 (6 bases). This CDR3 contains 14 residues. V was cut by 7 bases and J by 2 bases, with 16 bases left in between. Germline values: CDR1 SQVTM, CDR2 ANQGSEA. The CDR3: CSALGLLTTDTQYF. The CDR3 nucleotides read TGCAGCGCACTGGGACTTTTAACCACAGATACGCAGTATTTT.

The chain is built from TRBV5-1 and TRBJ1-4, with D uncertain. V shed 0 bases and J shed 0 bases, with 3 bases lying between them. CDR1 is SGHRS, CDR2 YFSETQ, per germline. The CDR3 has 14 residues. The DNA for the CDR3 is TGCGCCAGCAGCTTGGAAGCAACTAATGAAAAACTGTTTTTT. This sequence encodes CASSLEATNEKLFF. The variable domain in full, completed from reference TRBV5-1 and TRBJ1-4, reads KAGVTQTPRYLIKTRGQQVTLSCSPISGHRSVSWYQQTPGQGLQFLFEYFSETQRNKGNFPGRFSGRQFSNSRSEMNVSTLELGDSALYLCASSLEATNEKLFFGSGTQLSVL.

Only a few counts were recorded for this clone. CDR3 DNA: TGTGCCAGCGGACGGACAGGGGAAAATTCACCCCTCCACTTT. Translating it yields CASGRTGENSPLHF. This chain connects TRBV7-2 to TRBJ1-6; 9 nucleotides agree with TRBD1. The V segment lost 8 bases and the J segment 7 bases; nucleotides outside the gene matches: 6. From germline, CDR1 is SGHTA and CDR2 FQGNSA. The CDR3 loop spans 14 amino acids.

This clone has only one observation. The rearrangement links TRBV14 to TRBJ2-1; 11 positions match TRBD1. Trimming cost V 0 bases and J 8 bases; bases outside gene matches: 12. The CDR3 has 18 residues. Germline CDR1 and CDR2: SGHDN and FVKESK. CDR3 protein: CASSQDWPGTGGWDEQFF. CDR3 in DNA: TGTGCCAGCAGCCAAGATTGGCCCGGGACAGGGGGTTGGGATGAGCAGTTCTTC.

V is TRBV4-3 and J is TRBJ2-3; TRBD2 matches 9 bases. Germline values: CDR1 LGHNA, CDR2 YSLEER. CDR3 length: 17 residues. Trimming took 0 bases from V and 2 from J; bases not matched to a gene: 6. The CDR3 loop is CASSQDFTSGFTDTQYF. CDR3 DNA: TGCGCCAGCAGCCAAGATTTTACTAGCGGGTTCACAGATACGCAGTATTTT.

V and J are TRBV30 and TRBJ2-3, with D tentatively TRBD2 (6 bases). This CDR3 spans 13 amino acids. Trimming removed 7 bases from V and 14 bases from J, with 25 bases in between. The germline CDR1 and CDR2 sequences are GTSNPN and SVGIG (reference sequence). Here the CDR3 DNA reads TGTGCCTTCGCGGTAGGAGGGGCCGAGAGGGTGTATTTT. Amino acids: CAFAVGGAERVYF.

The chain is built from TRBV4-3 and TRBJ2-7; 7 bases line up with TRBD1. CDR3 size: 16 residues. V dropped 3 bases and J dropped 1; count of bases not matched to a gene: 9. Per germline, CDR1 LGHNA and CDR2 YSLEER. CDR3 DNA: TGCGCCAGCAGCCAGTCGACAGGGTGGGGTTCCTACGAGCAGTACTTC. It codes for CASSQSTGWGSYEQYF.

The V and J genes are TRBV2 and TRBJ1-3; a possible D gene is TRBD1 (5 bases). The ends were cut back, 5 bases at V and 4 bases at J, with 12 bases in the middle. Germline CDR1 is SNHLY and CDR2 is FYNNEI. CDR3 size: 14 residues. This CDR3 is CASSFGQSGNTIYF. CDR3 bases: TGTGCCAGCAGTTTTGGACAATCAGGAAACACCATATATTTT.

The rearrangement uses TRBV27 and TRBJ2-3; no clear D gene. The CDR3 runs to 14 residues. CDR1 is MNHEY, CDR2 SMNVEV, per germline (reference sequence). Trimming stripped 1 base from V and 3 bases from J, with 8 bases between. CDR3 sequence: CASSLFQRTDTQYF. In DNA, the CDR3 is TGTGCCAGCAGTTTATTTCAGAGAACAGATACGCAGTATTTT.

This clone was detected a few times. The V gene is TRBV29-1, the J gene TRBJ1-1; D remains unclear. V lost 4 bases and J lost 0, with 9 bases in between. The CDR3 extends over 13 amino acids. Germline CDR1 reads SQVTM; CDR2 reads ANQGSEA. CDR3 amino acids: CSVVAVLNTEAFF. The CDR3, as DNA: TGCAGCGTTGTTGCTGTTCTGAACACTGAAGCTTTCTTT.

In this sample, this clone turned up a few times. The rearrangement links TRBV11-3 to TRBJ2-1; TRBD2 matches at 11 bases. J was trimmed by 12 bases and V by 5 bases; bases with no gene match: 12. This CDR3 has 15 amino acids. The germline V gene has CDR1 SGHNT and CDR2 YENEEA. CDR3 region: CASSPQTSGAGGQFF. The CDR3 nucleotides read TGTGCCAGCAGCCCGCAGACTAGCGGGGCCGGGGGGCAGTTCTTC.

This clone was picked up a small number of times. The chain combines TRBV11-2 with TRBJ2-3; no firm D call. V dropped 1 base and J dropped 0 bases, with 11 bases sitting between them. Per germline, CDR1 SGHAT and CDR2 FQNNGV. CDR3 length: 16 residues. CDR3: CASSLGLPGSTDTQYF. In DNA, the CDR3 is TGTGCCAGCAGCTTAGGACTCCCTGGGAGCACAGATACGCAGTATTTT.

V usage is TRBV18 and J usage is TRBJ2-2; 10 positions agree with TRBD2. The CDR3 consists of 14 residues. With V trimmed by 6 bases and J by 6 bases, 4 bases remained unmatched. Germline V CDR1 and CDR2: KGHSH, LQKENI. The chain's CDR3 is CASSPSGSSGELFF. The CDR3 coding sequence is TGTGCCAGCTCTCCTAGCGGGAGCTCCGGGGAGCTGTTTTTT.

The chain combines TRBV28 with TRBJ2-5, with 8 nucleotides matching TRBD1. The CDR3 is 16 amino acids. Germline CDR1 MDHEN, CDR2 SYDVKM. Unmatched junction bases numbered 11, after V lost 3 bases and J lost 5 bases. The CDR3 reads CASSFQQGALVETQYF. As DNA, the CDR3 is TGTGCCAGCAGTTTTCAGCAGGGGGCGTTAGTGGAGACCCAGTACTTC.

This chain connects TRBV30 to TRBJ1-2; possibly TRBD1 for D (5 bases). Germline CDR1 reads GTSNPN; CDR2 reads SVGIG (reference sequence). This CDR3 has 14 residues. The V end was cut by 2 bases, the J end by 6 bases, with 16 bases between. In DNA, the CDR3 is TGTGCCTGGAGTCCCGTTAGGGGTGGTAATGGCTACACCTTC. Translation gives CAWSPVRGGNGYTF.

The chain combines TRBV2 with TRBJ1-5; D is unclear. The germline gives CDR1 SNHLY, CDR2 FYNNEI. CDR3 length equals 15 residues. V shed 6 bases and J shed 0 bases, with 12 bases lying between them. The CDR3 DNA reads as TGTGCCAGCAGGACTGATCGTTATAGCAATCAGCCCCAGCATTTT. It is translated as CASRTDRYSNQPQHF. Full variable domain (outside the CDR3, taken from reference TRBV2 and TRBJ1-5): EPEVTQTPSHQVTQMGQEVILRCVPISNHLYFYWYRQILGQKVEFLVSFYNNEISEKSEIFDDQFSVERPDGSNFTLKIRSTKLEDSAMYFCASRTDRYSNQPQHFGDGTRLSIL.

V gene TRBV7-2 combines with J gene TRBJ2-3, with 9 bases that match TRBD2. The CDR3 totals 15 residues. Germline-derived CDR1 and CDR2 are SGHTA and FQGNSA. Trimming cost V 3 bases and J 1 base; bases outside gene matches: 2. CDR3: CASSFPSGGTDTQYF. CDR3 nucleotide sequence: TGTGCCAGCAGCTTTCCTAGCGGGGGCACAGATACGCAGTATTTT.

The chain is built from TRBV18 and TRBJ1-2; D not resolved. The V end was cut by 2 bases, the J end by 4 bases, with 11 bases between. Per the germline V gene, CDR1 is KGHSH and CDR2 is LQKENI. This CDR3 has 14 residues. The CDR3: CASSPKVEAYGYTF. CDR3 bases: TGTGCCAGCTCACCAAAGGTAGAGGCCTATGGCTACACCTTC.

The chain is built from TRBV5-1 and TRBJ2-2; D call uncertain. In germline, CDR1 is SGHRS, CDR2 YFSETQ. V was clipped by 4 bases and J by 1 base, with 2 bases between them. This CDR3 is built from 12 residues. In nucleotides, the CDR3 is TGCGCCAGCAGCCAGAACACCGGGGAGCTGTTTTTT. Translated: CASSQNTGELFF.

This clone appeared once. The chain combines TRBV19 with TRBJ2-3; D call uncertain. The CDR3 runs 11 residues. The germline V gene has CDR1 LNHDA and CDR2 SQIVND (reference sequence). The ends were cut back, 0 bases at V and 5 bases at J, with 0 bases in the middle. The CDR3 DNA is TGTGCCAGTAGTATAGAAGATACGCAGTATTTT. Protein: CASSIEDTQYF.